The table lists the clone carrying this T cell receptor beta chain with a count of one. Its matching antigen is unknown. CDR3 size: 15 residues. Germline CDR1 and CDR2: SGHRS and YFSETQ. V gave up 7 bases and J gave up 9 bases; unmatched junction bases: 15. Clones were read by immunoSEQ multiplex PCR, and TCRdb kept only the in-frame ones, dropping some. In the table there are approximately 150,000 clones, more than 80% of which are singletons. These data come from a study of Ad26.COV2.S vaccination and SARS-CoV-2 variants. Points from the study as a whole: Analyses that measured TCR breadth and depth may have underestimated total T cell responses. Similar non-spike TCR breadth was observed in recipients of vaccine and of placebo. Reports say spike-specific CD8+ and CD4+ T cell responses covered substantial breadth after vaccination. Vaccine recipients posted higher spike-specific TCR breadth than their placebo counterparts.

The source is a human donor who had recovered from COVID-19. This specimen consisted of peripheral blood, obtained after recovery from COVID-19. This rearrangement joins TRBV5-1 to TRBJ2-1; 8 positions agree with TRBD2. The CDR3 sequence: CASRNGGAGGSEQFF. Here the CDR3 DNA reads TGCGCCAGCCGGAACGGGGGGGCGGGTGGCAGTGAGCAGTTCTTC.